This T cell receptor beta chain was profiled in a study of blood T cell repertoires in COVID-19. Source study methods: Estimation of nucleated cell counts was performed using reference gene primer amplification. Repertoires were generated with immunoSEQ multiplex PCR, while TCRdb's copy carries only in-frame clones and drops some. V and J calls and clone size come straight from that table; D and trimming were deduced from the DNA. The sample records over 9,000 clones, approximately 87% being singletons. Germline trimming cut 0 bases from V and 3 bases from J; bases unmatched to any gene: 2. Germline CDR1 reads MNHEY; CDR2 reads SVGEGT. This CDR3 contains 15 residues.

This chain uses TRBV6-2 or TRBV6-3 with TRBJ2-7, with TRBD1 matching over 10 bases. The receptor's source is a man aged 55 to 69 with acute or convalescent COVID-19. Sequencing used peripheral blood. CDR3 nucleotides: TGTGCCAGCAGTTACTCTGGACAGGGGGGCTACGAGCAGTACGTC. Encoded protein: CASSYSGQGGYEQYV.